Below, 7 T cell receptor beta chains from the same sample are listed, as sequenced in a study of T cell responses to AZD1222 COVID-19 vaccine (dated by TCRdb to the early 2020s). Receptors were amplified or captured by the immunoSEQ multiplex PCR assay. Imported from immuneACCESS, the table was reduced by TCRdb to in-frame sequences with V and J called. These copies leave out some clones; in studies compared against another copy, an unresolved V gene accounts for under half, and the cause of the remainder is not known. Recorded for this sample are about 200,000 clones; roughly 92% of them occurred a single time. Clones ranked in the top ten supply 1% to 1.5% of the sample. The meaning of the sample's time point label: baseline before first vaccination. The source was peripheral blood, collected on day 0 of AZD1222 vaccination. The receptors were gathered from an adult in good health.

The chain links TRBV6-5 to TRBJ2-6; no clear D gene. The CDR3 totals 15 residues. Deletions cut 2 bases from V and 3 bases from J, with 8 bases between. From germline, CDR1 is MNHEY and CDR2 SVGAGI. CDR3 sequence: CASSYSSFGANVLTF. CDR3 nucleotide sequence: TGTGCCAGCAGTTACAGCTCTTTTGGGGCCAACGTCCTGACTTTC.

The chain carries TRBV29-1 and TRBJ2-3, with D perhaps TRBD1 or TRBD2 (5 bases each). CDR1 and CDR2 (germline): SQVTM, ANQGSEA. This CDR3 spans 15 amino acids. V dropped 0 bases and J dropped 6 bases, with 16 bases sitting between them. In DNA, the CDR3 is TGCAGCGTTGAAGATCAAGGGGTCACGGGGGATACGCAGTATTTT. Residues: CSVEDQGVTGDTQYF.

V and J are TRBV5-1 and TRBJ1-1, with TRBD1 as a possible D gene (6 bases). Germline V gene data show CDR1 as SGHRS and CDR2 as YFSETQ. The CDR3 has 15 amino acids. Trimming shortened V by 1 base and J by 1 base, and 11 bases separated the two germline ends. The CDR3 nucleotides read TGCGCCAGCAGCTTGCCCTTGGACAGGAACACTGAAGCTTTCTTT. Its protein is CASSLPLDRNTEAFF.

This chain connects TRBV5-1 to TRBJ2-2; a weak D match, TRBD2 (6 bases). Trimming stripped 6 bases from V and 4 bases from J, with 10 bases between. CDR1 is SGHRS, CDR2 YFSETQ, per germline. The CDR3 covers 13 residues. The CDR3 region is CASTGERTGELFF. The CDR3 nucleotides are TGCGCCAGCACGGGGGAGCGCACCGGGGAGCTGTTTTTT.

The sample holds one count of this clone. This chain links TRBV28 with TRBJ2-7, with D possibly matching TRBD1 (6 bases). The CDR3 spans 12 residues. The germline gives CDR1 MDHEN, CDR2 SYDVKM. Deletions cut 6 bases from V and 5 bases from J, with 11 bases between. DNA for the CDR3: TGTGCCAGCAGACGGACAGCCCACGAGCAGTACTTC. Protein sequence: CASRRTAHEQYF.

This chain joins TRBV9 and TRBJ2-1; 10 nucleotides align to TRBD1. Germline loops: CDR1 SGDLS, CDR2 YYNGEE. CDR3 length: 17 residues. V lost 4 bases to trimming and J lost 3 bases; unmatched junction nucleotides: 10. The CDR3 region is CASSLDLGQGGYNEQFF. DNA for the CDR3: TGTGCCAGCAGCCTTGACCTCGGACAGGGGGGCTACAATGAGCAGTTCTTC.

V usage is TRBV28 and J usage is TRBJ2-7, with D hard to call. This CDR3 comprises 11 residues. The germline V gene has CDR1 MDHEN and CDR2 SYDVKM. V was trimmed by 7 bases and J by 3 bases, leaving 7 bases between them. CDR3 nucleotides: TGTGCCAGCACCACAAGCTACGAGCAGTACTTC. Residues: CASTTSYEQYF.